This TCR beta chain was documented in a study of molecular identifiers for immune sequencing clone quantification (dated by TCRdb to the late 2010s). Background for the entire study: For a replicate experiment, RNA from around 20,000 or 99,000 naive CD8 T cells was divided into five aliquots, of which four were sequenced. This methods study used CD8 T cells to benchmark TCR RNA copy counting and molecular-identifier clustering-based TCR repertoire sequencing (MIDCIRS).

On this clonotype itself: Its antigen remains undetermined. Per-base qualities were not stored, and no clone one base away is much larger.

Libraries of naive CD8 T cells were built from anywhere between about 17,000 and 1,000,000 sorted cells, with 10%, 30% or 50% of the purified RNA used. Naive CD8 T cells, defined as CD8+CD4-CCR7+CD45RA+, were FACS-sorted into RLT Plus buffer on a BD FACSAria II. To test detection sensitivity, Jurkat RNA equivalent to ten TCR copies was spiked into samples of about 18,000-1,000,000 naive CD8 T cells. Enrichment of CD8 T cells was performed with RosetteSep CD8+ T Cell Enrichment Cocktail and Ficoll-Paque, after which ACK red cell lysis was carried out. Preparation of the library involved PCR. The instrument given in TCRdb is NextSeq 500. Bulk TCR libraries were made following a previously described method, with the TCR primers given in Table S5. The Qiagen AllPrep DNA/RNA kit was used to purify total RNA. Before any analysis, reads coming from multiple sequencing runs of the same library were combined into one pool. The paper's data handling went like this. Reads were retained only if the reads had an exact TCR constant sequence, and the retained reads were trimmed to 150 nt and grouped according to their 12-nt molecular barcodes. Reads in each barcode group were sub-clustered using a 15% Levenshtein threshold, and a quality-weighted consensus sequence was built for each RNA molecule. Non-functional sequences were excluded, and lower-count sequences lying one edit away from another sequence were also excluded. Based on a fit of two negative binomial distributions, barcode sub-clusters having less than 20% of the maximum read count were discarded. TCRdb ran its own pipeline on the public reads, namely fastp trimming at Q25 and MiXCR clone calling, and kept in-frame beta chains. Under each unique CDR3 protein, matching rows form one entry showing the most common genes and DNA. TCRdb, not the authors, supplied the V and J calls. Present in this sample are under 800,000 distinct CDR3 sequences, about 25% of which were seen just once. 0.6% to 0.9% of the sample belongs to the ten largest clones.

General study outcomes and caveats: Even against a background of about a million naive CD8 T cells, spiked-in Jurkat TCR RNA amounting to a single cell's worth was reported to be detectable. The naive libraries included spiked-in Jurkat TCR RNA (roughly 9 copies' worth), and this RNA is not part of the donor repertoire. Approximately 2.7 recovered TCR RNA copies per cell were obtained by modeling, versus roughly 10 by digital PCR, implying a capture efficiency of roughly 32%. In CMV-specific effector cells, clones with more than 20 RNA copies accounted for over 97% of molecules, whereas in naive cells such clones accounted for under 1%. When barcode sub-clustering was not used, chimeric consensus sequences inflated TCR diversity, with chimeras reaching as high as 47%. The sizes of highly expanded clones could end up underestimated when identical TCR molecules share a barcode.

From cysteine to phenylalanine, the CDR3 is 16 amino acids long. CDR3 DNA is the only sequence kept; it has 48 bases, read in frame from the first base. The V and J ends are trimmed by 0 bases and 3 bases, leaving 12 bases between them. From a lookup of the germline V gene (reference sequence), CDR1 and CDR2 are DFQATT and SNEGSKA. The chain was built from TRBV20-1 and TRBJ1-6, with an unclear D gene assignment. The sample consisted of naive CD8+ T cells from blood, with Jurkat cell RNA spiked in. This specimen's cell subset or site label, interpreted: FACS-sorted CD8+CD4-CCR7+CD45RA+ naive T cells. This receptor was taken from a human donor in good health. Some libraries in this study had Jurkat cell RNA spiked in. CDR3 reads: CSARDREQVYNSPLHF. The sequenced DNA: TGCAGTGCTAGAGATAGGGAGCAGGTCTATAATTCACCCCTCCACTTT.